One and the same sample provided the 26 T cell receptor beta chains below, sequenced in a study of T cell responses to AZD1222 COVID-19 vaccine (dated by TCRdb to about 2021). The library was prepared using the immunoSEQ multiplex PCR assay. TCRdb's version of the immuneACCESS table is confined to in-frame rearrangements and falls short of the full clone set. An unresolved V gene accounts for under half of the shortfall where checked; the remainder is of unknown origin. The sample table contains approximately 80,000 clones; only one count was recorded for 70% to 90% of them. The biggest ten clones account for roughly 3.1% of the sample. The meaning of the sample's time point label: about 28 days (+/-7) after the second vaccine dose. This specimen was peripheral blood, taken 28 days after the second AZD1222 dose. The receptors here all came from an adult who received the AZD1222 COVID-19 vaccine.

The chain couples TRBV28 to TRBJ2-7, with a tentative D call TRBD1 (6 bases). V lost 5 bases and J lost 2, with 10 bases in between. The germline CDR1 and CDR2 sequences are MDHEN and SYDVKM. The CDR3 is 13 amino acids. DNA for the CDR3: TGTGCCAGCAGTCCAACAGGGACCTACGAGCAGTACTTC. It encodes CASSPTGTYEQYF. Using reference TRBV28 and TRBJ2-7 for the parts outside the CDR3, the full variable domain is DVKVTQSSRYLVKRTGEKVFLECVQDMDHENMFWYRQDPGLGLRLIYFSYDVKMKEKGDIPEGYSVSREKKERFSLILESASTNQTSMYLCASSPTGTYEQYFGPGTRLTVT.

CDR3 in amino acids: CATSDSHGNYGYTF. CDR3 bases: TGTGCCACCAGTGATTCCCACGGCAACTATGGCTACACCTTC. The J gene is TRBJ1-2, the V gene TRBV24-1; no firm D call. V was shortened by 2 bases and J by 2 bases, with 8 bases between the two germline ends. The V gene's germline CDR1 is KGHDR and CDR2 SFDVKD. The CDR3 contains 14 residues.

This clone occurred a few times. The chain links TRBV19 to TRBJ2-7; D possibly uses TRBD1 or TRBD2 (5 bases each). Germline V gives CDR1 LNHDA, CDR2 SQIVND (reference sequence). The CDR3 consists of 14 residues. V lost 3 bases, J lost 7 bases, and 16 bases lay in between. This chain's CDR3 is CASSIPGPWEEQYF. CDR3 nucleotides: TGTGCCAGTAGTATCCCGGGACCATGGGAGGAGCAGTACTTC.

The chain uses TRBV28 and TRBJ1-5, with D hard to call. The CDR3 runs to 16 residues. Germline V gene data show CDR1 as MDHEN and CDR2 as SYDVKM. V shed 5 bases and J shed 5 bases, with 19 bases lying between them. CDR3 nucleotides: TGTGCCAGCAGTGTCCCGTCGGCTACCGCCTATCAGCCCCAGCATTTT. It encodes CASSVPSATAYQPQHF.

V usage is TRBV5-4 and J usage is TRBJ2-1; D might be TRBD2 (5 bases). This CDR3 has 14 residues. V was trimmed by 6 bases and J by 8 bases, leaving 18 bases between them. Germline CDR1 is SGHNT and CDR2 is YYREEE (reference sequence). The CDR3: CASTTMGSRDEQFF. Written as DNA, the CDR3 is TGTGCCAGCACCACCATGGGGTCGAGGGATGAGCAGTTCTTC. Combining the CDR3 with reference TRBV5-4 and TRBJ2-1 gives the whole variable domain ETGVTQSPTHLIKTRGQQVTLRCSSQSGHNTVSWYQQALGQGPQFIFQYYREEENGRGNFPPRFSGLQFPNYSSELNVNALELDDSALYLCASTTMGSRDEQFFGPGTRLTVL.

V is TRBV5-1 and J is TRBJ1-1, with no clear D. This CDR3 has 14 amino acids. Germline values: CDR1 SGHRS, CDR2 YFSETQ. Trimming stripped 0 bases from V and 4 bases from J, with 10 bases between. The CDR3 DNA sequence: TGCGCCAGCAGCTTGGAAGGCAGAGCCACTGAAGCTTTCTTT. Translated: CASSLEGRATEAFF. Complete variable domain (other parts from reference TRBV5-1 and TRBJ1-1): KAGVTQTPRYLIKTRGQQVTLSCSPISGHRSVSWYQQTPGQGLQFLFEYFSETQRNKGNFPGRFSGRQFSNSRSEMNVSTLELGDSALYLCASSLEGRATEAFFGQGTRLTVV.

The gene calls are TRBV9 and TRBJ1-5; D not certain. Germline CDR1 SGDLS, CDR2 YYNGEE. The V gene lost 3 bases and the J gene lost 0 bases, with 10 bases spanning the gap. This CDR3 has 15 residues. For the CDR3, the DNA is TGTGCCAGCAGCGACCGGGTTCTTAGCAATCAGCCCCAGCATTTT. It specifies CASSDRVLSNQPQHF.

This clone was counted once. Written as DNA, the CDR3 is TGTGCCAGCAGTTTAATTGACGGCGGCACAGATACGCAGTATTTT. This sequence encodes CASSLIDGGTDTQYF. J is TRBJ2-3 and V is TRBV28; no clear D. This CDR3 has 15 residues. Germline lookup yields CDR1 MDHEN and CDR2 SYDVKM. V lost 2 bases and J lost 1, with 10 bases in between.

The rearrangement uses TRBV28 and TRBJ2-7; D unresolved. The CDR3 is made up of 11 amino acids. V was pared by 9 bases and J by 3 bases, with 9 bases between. CDR1 is MDHEN, CDR2 SYDVKM, per germline. CDR3 protein: CASYQNYEQYF. In DNA form, the CDR3 reads TGTGCCAGTTACCAAAACTACGAGCAGTACTTC.

In nucleotides, the CDR3 is TGTGCCAGCAGTGAACGTACGAATCGTCACTACAATGAGCAGTTCTTC. This encodes CASSERTNRHYNEQFF. This chain links TRBV2 with TRBJ2-1, with no clear D. The CDR3 runs to 16 residues. Germline V lookup: CDR1 SNHLY, CDR2 FYNNEI. The ends were cut back, 2 bases at V and 3 bases at J, with 14 bases in the middle.

The chain is built from TRBV5-4 and TRBJ2-7; 8 bases map to TRBD1. Per germline, CDR1 SGHNT and CDR2 YYREEE (reference sequence). With V trimmed by 6 bases and J by 4 bases, 9 bases remained unmatched. CDR3 length equals 14 residues. CDR3 DNA: TGTGCCAGCAACTCTGGACAGGGTCGGTACGAGCAGTACTTC. It specifies CASNSGQGRYEQYF.

V and J are TRBV5-1 and TRBJ2-3; perhaps TRBD2 as D (6 bases). The CDR3 is made up of 14 amino acids. Between the trimmed V and J ends, which lost 3 bases and 3 bases, there was a span of 11 bases. Germline V CDR1 and CDR2: SGHRS, YFSETQ. The CDR3 spells CASSSGVRTDTQYF. In DNA, the CDR3 is TGCGCCAGCAGCTCGGGGGTCCGGACAGATACGCAGTATTTT. The full variable domain, in which reference TRBV5-1 and TRBJ2-3 provide the parts outside the CDR3, is KAGVTQTPRYLIKTRGQQVTLSCSPISGHRSVSWYQQTPGQGLQFLFEYFSETQRNKGNFPGRFSGRQFSNSRSEMNVSTLELGDSALYLCASSSGVRTDTQYFGPGTRLTVL.

In its sample, this clone was seen once. This chain connects TRBV6-5 to TRBJ1-1; D uncertain. Germline CDR1 and CDR2: MNHEY and SVGAGI. Deletions cut 6 bases from V and 3 bases from J, with 14 bases between. The CDR3 has 14 amino acids. The CDR3 DNA reads as TGTGCCAGCAGGAGGTTCTTTGGAGACACTGAAGCTTTCTTT. The encoded protein is CASRRFFGDTEAFF.

The chain has TRBV3-1 (or the pseudogene TRBV3-2) and TRBJ1-5; the D is unclear. In germline, CDR1 is LGHDT, CDR2 YNNKEL (reference sequence). This CDR3 contains 15 residues. V dropped 1 base and J dropped 1 base, with 8 bases sitting between them. The CDR3 loop is CASSQVSGSNQPQHF. The CDR3 coding sequence is TGTGCCAGCAGCCAAGTCTCCGGGAGCAATCAGCCCCAGCATTTT.

The rearrangement joins TRBV14 to TRBJ2-1, with 10 bases lining up with TRBD1. The CDR3 contains 16 residues. V lost 1 base, J lost 7 bases, and 7 bases stayed unmatched. Germline CDR1 SGHDN, CDR2 FVKESK. This CDR3 is CASSQGGQGVWNEQFF. CDR3 nucleotide sequence: TGTGCCAGCAGCCAAGGCGGACAGGGGGTATGGAATGAGCAGTTCTTC.

The chain couples TRBV7-8 to TRBJ2-1; D unresolved. The V end lost 4 bases, the J end lost 7 bases, and 17 bases lay between the germline ends. The CDR3 loop spans 15 amino acids. Germline V gives CDR1 SGHVS, CDR2 FQNEAQ. The CDR3 loop is CASSSPFGSPNEQFF. For the CDR3, the DNA is TGTGCCAGCAGCTCGCCCTTCGGCTCGCCGAATGAGCAGTTCTTC.

J is TRBJ1-6 and V is TRBV12-3 or TRBV12-4; no reliable D call. Trimming pared 1 base from V and 7 bases from J, leaving 2 bases between. This CDR3 contains 12 residues. CDR3 sequence: CASSLGNSPLHF. The CDR3 bases are TGTGCCAGCAGTTTAGGGAATTCACCCCTCCACTTT.

The chain couples TRBV5-4 to TRBJ2-1; TRBD1 aligns across 10 bases. V trimming: 4 bases; J trimming: 9 bases; junction bases outside the gene matches: 4. Germline V gene data show CDR1 as SGHNT and CDR2 as YYREEE (reference sequence). There are 13 residues in the CDR3. CDR3: CASSPTGGGEQFF. In nucleotides, the CDR3 is TGTGCCAGCAGCCCGACAGGGGGCGGTGAGCAGTTCTTC.

The chain recombines TRBV7-3 with TRBJ2-3; TRBD2 agrees at 7 bases. V shed 7 bases, J shed 2 bases, and the junction held 3 bases outside the gene matches. Germline CDR1 SGHTA, CDR2 FQGTGA. This CDR3 comprises 13 residues. The CDR3 DNA reads as TGTGCCAGCAAGCGGGGTCCCACAGATACGCAGTATTTT. This translates into CASKRGPTDTQYF.

This chain connects TRBV9 to TRBJ1-2, with 11 bases identical to TRBD1. V was clipped by 5 bases and J by 2 bases; unmatched bases: 5. The V gene's germline CDR1 is SGDLS and CDR2 YYNGEE. There are 15 residues in the CDR3. The CDR3 sequence is CASSDGTGGNYGYTF. The CDR3 coding sequence is TGTGCCAGCAGTGACGGGACAGGGGGAAACTATGGCTACACCTTC.

The rearrangement joins TRBV18 to TRBJ1-4, with a possible D match to TRBD1 (5 bases). CDR3 length: 14 residues. V was shortened by 3 bases and J by 0 bases, with 5 bases between the two germline ends. Germline values: CDR1 KGHSH, CDR2 LQKENI. The CDR3 reads CASSPTATNEKLFF. The CDR3 DNA follows: TGTGCCAGCTCACCGACAGCAACTAATGAAAAACTGTTTTTT.

This chain uses TRBV6-1 with TRBJ1-5, with no clear D. In germline, CDR1 is MNHNS, CDR2 SASEGT. The length of the CDR3 is 14 residues. Trimming shortened V by 0 bases and J by 4 bases, and 7 bases separated the two germline ends. In nucleotides, the CDR3 is TGTGCCAGCAGTGAAGCCGATAGAAATCAGCCCCAGCATTTT. Translation: CASSEADRNQPQHF.

The chain combines TRBV28 with TRBJ2-7, with 8 bases fitting TRBD1. From germline, CDR1 is MDHEN and CDR2 SYDVKM. CDR3 size: 14 residues. V lost 4 bases and J lost 3; bases outside the gene matches: 5. The CDR3 DNA is TGTGCCAGCAGTTCCCGGACAGGGAACTACGAGCAGTACTTC. Translation gives CASSSRTGNYEQYF.

The DNA for the CDR3 is TGTGCCAGTAGGGTAGGCACTGAAGCTTTCTTT. It yields the protein CASRVGTEAFF. This chain joins TRBV19 and TRBJ1-1; D unclear. V shed 6 bases and J shed 4 bases, with 6 bases lying between them. Germline V gene lookup returns CDR1 LNHDA and CDR2 SQIVND (reference sequence). The CDR3 contains 11 residues.

In its sample, this clone was seen a few times. The V call is TRBV28, the J call TRBJ2-7; 7 positions agree with TRBD1. V dropped 2 bases and J dropped 2; count of bases not matched to a gene: 6. Per germline, CDR1 MDHEN and CDR2 SYDVKM. This CDR3 region has 15 residues. Here the CDR3 reads CASSLRPTGPYEQYF. In nucleotides, the CDR3 is TGTGCCAGCAGTTTACGACCGACAGGGCCCTACGAGCAGTACTTC.

This sequence joins TRBV19 and TRBJ1-5; D not resolved. The CDR3 spans 14 residues. V gave up 7 bases and J gave up 0 bases, with 10 bases separating them. Per germline, CDR1 LNHDA and CDR2 SQIVND (reference sequence). CDR3 in amino acids: CASNIWHSNQPQHF. The CDR3 DNA reads TGTGCCAGTAATATTTGGCATAGCAATCAGCCCCAGCATTTT.